This T cell receptor (beta chain) was observed in a study of T-cell memory formation after mild COVID-19. Points from the study as a whole: In second-wave clones peaking day 37, SARS-CoV-2 specificity remained unconfirmed.

MiXCR, applied by TCRdb to the 5' RACE reads, yields one record per CDR3 protein. The sample records around 320,000 distinct CDR3 sequences, under 30% being singletons. The V gene's germline CDR1 is SGHRS and CDR2 YFSETQ. This CDR3 is built from 14 residues. V lost 5 bases to trimming and J lost 1 base, with 12 bases between them. Of note for this clonotype: Its antigen is currently unknown.

Sequencing was performed on PBMCs or a T cell subset sorted from them (not recorded which). The chain combines TRBV5-1 with TRBJ1-1; no reliable D call. The receptor was isolated from an adult woman who had mild COVID-19 (a few samples of this study predate the infection). Cell type and time point are not known. The CDR3 coding sequence is TGCGCCAGCAGACCTCAATCGACGAACACTGAAGCTTTCTTT. Protein sequence: CASRPQSTNTEAFF.